This T cell receptor beta chain was obtained from a study of a mutant IDH1 vaccine in newly diagnosed glioma. Study in general: Patients under treatment included about 62% males and 37.5% females and had a mean age of 40.4 years. Study-level results: Vaccine-induced responses were seen in roughly 93% of patients, spanning several MHC alleles.

CDR3 length equals 14 residues. Germline V CDR1 and CDR2: WNHNN, SYGVQD (reference sequence). Sequenced by immunoSEQ multiplex PCR; TCRdb stores in-frame clones only, minus some. Here the sample spans 55,000 to 70,000 clones, 70% to 90% being singletons. Time point described: baseline, week 1 (first vaccination visit). As to treatment: pre-vaccination baseline after standard-of-care therapy. Worth noting for this clone: What it recognizes is unknown.

The TCR sequence derives from a man aged 25-45 years with glioma. Source: PBMCs, taken from a glioma patient treated with radiotherapy, temozolomide or both. V gene TRBV10-1 combines with J gene TRBJ2-5; TRBD1 matches 7 bases. The DNA end is a closer match to TRBJ2-7, so the J assignment may be wrong. The CDR3: CASSDPGTAYEQYF. In DNA form, the CDR3 reads TGCGCCAGCAGTGACCCCGGGACAGCCTACGAGCAGTACTTC.